This record covers a single T cell receptor beta chain. Its antigen is as yet unknown. This record belongs to a study of cytomegalovirus exposure and HLA in healthy donors. Background on the study: The Caucasian-associated ancestry cluster contained around four fifths of the 398 genotyped donors.

Primers included in the PCR were 60 Vbeta and 13 Jbeta primers. Profiling relied on immunoSEQ multiplex PCR, and the TCRdb table lists in-frame clones only, not all of them. The data contain under 200,000 clones, approximately 78% of them singletons. Germline V gene lookup returns CDR1 MDHEN and CDR2 SYDVKM. The CDR3 contains 14 residues. Trimming removed 10 bases from V and 4 bases from J; junction bases left unmatched: 10. General study points: Most of the CMV-associated TCR beta chains (in a later analysis) appeared to be HLA-restricted. Earlier analysis yielded a pattern in which most TCR beta V segments were productive about 90% or about 30% of the time. When analyzed later, a missense DCLRE1C variant was found to be linked to TCR beta V- and J-gene trimming.

The TCR was taken from a girl aged 2-10 years in good health and CMV-seropositive. The rearrangement uses TRBV28 and TRBJ2-7; 10 bases line up with TRBD2. Sequencing was carried out using PBMCs. The CDR3 here is CATFKAGGLYEQYF. CDR3 DNA sequence: TGTGCCACCTTCAAAGCGGGAGGGTTGTACGAGCAGTACTTC.